The next 10 T cell receptor beta chains were all read from a single sample in a study of identical twins. Each CDR3 protein is one row after TCRdb ran MiXCR on the 5' RACE reads. Of a few hundred thousand distinct CDR3 sequences listed, approximately 15% were seen once; the top ten hold approximately 0.98%. The sample was also reused in another study, on yellow fever vaccine responses in identical twins.

Sequencing used CD4+ T cells sorted from blood. Receptors were obtained from a woman younger than 30 in good health.

This clonotype was counted many times. J is TRBJ1-2 and V is TRBV12-3 or TRBV12-4; no firm D call. CDR3 length: 15 amino acids. V gave up 1 base and J gave up 0 bases, with 9 bases separating them. This CDR3 is CASSLGRRANYGYTF. CDR3 coding DNA: TGTGCCAGCAGTTTAGGTCGGAGAGCTAACTATGGCTACACCTTC.

The table lists this clonotype with a few counts. The genes are TRBV27 and TRBJ1-4, with a tentative D call TRBD1 (5 bases). Germline CDR1 and CDR2: MNHEY and SMNVEV (reference sequence). The CDR3 runs to 14 residues. V was trimmed by 3 bases and J by 7 bases, leaving 12 bases between them. DNA of the CDR3: TGTGCCAGCAGTTTGCAGGGAAGGGGTGAAAAACTGTTTTTT. Residues: CASSLQGRGEKLFF.

A few counts support this clonotype. The chain uses TRBV7-9 and TRBJ2-5; D might be TRBD1 (6 bases). The germline V gene encodes CDR1 SEHNR and CDR2 FQNEAQ (reference sequence). The CDR3 is 12 amino acids. Trimming left V 5 bases short and J 7 bases short, with 11 bases between. The CDR3 DNA follows: TGTGCCAGCAGCAATACAGGGTTGACCCAGTACTTC. It codes for CASSNTGLTQYF.

This clonotype was seen at least ten times. The chain has TRBV5-1 and TRBJ2-5; TRBD2 aligns across 9 bases. The CDR3 runs 18 residues. The germline V gene encodes CDR1 SGHRS and CDR2 YFSETQ. V was clipped by 0 bases and J by 5 bases; unmatched bases: 14. CDR3 protein: CASSLEMTSGLSGETQYF. The CDR3, as DNA: TGCGCCAGCAGCTTGGAGATGACTAGCGGCCTGTCGGGGGAGACCCAGTACTTC.

This chain uses TRBV20-1 with TRBJ2-3; D unresolved. The V gene lost 6 bases and the J gene lost 2 bases, with 12 bases spanning the gap. CDR3 length equals 13 residues. Per germline, CDR1 DFQATT and CDR2 SNEGSKA (reference sequence). The CDR3 sequence is CSARGPLTDTQYF. In nucleotides, the CDR3 is TGCAGTGCCCGTGGGCCGCTCACAGATACGCAGTATTTT.

The chain has TRBV20-1 and TRBJ2-7, with D possibly being TRBD2 (6 bases). This CDR3 is 11 amino acids long. The V end was cut by 3 bases, the J end by 6 bases, with 9 bases between. CDR1 and CDR2 (germline): DFQATT, SNEGSKA (reference sequence). Here the CDR3 reads CSASLAFEQYF. CDR3 sequence (DNA): TGCAGTGCTAGCCTAGCGTTCGAGCAGTACTTC.

This clonotype has a handful of counts. This chain connects TRBV5-1 to TRBJ2-7; no firm D call. CDR1 SGHRS and CDR2 YFSETQ come from the germline V gene. This CDR3 contains 15 residues. V lost 3 bases, J lost 6 bases, and 19 bases lay in between. CDR3 coding DNA: TGCGCCAGCAGCTCTTATACCCGGACCGTCGCCGAGCAGTACTTC. This codes for CASSSYTRTVAEQYF. Full variable domain (remainder filled in from reference TRBV5-1 and TRBJ2-7): KAGVTQTPRYLIKTRGQQVTLSCSPISGHRSVSWYQQTPGQGLQFLFEYFSETQRNKGNFPGRFSGRQFSNSRSEMNVSTLELGDSALYLCASSSYTRTVAEQYFGPGTRLTVT.

This clonotype appeared many times. V usage is TRBV4-1 and J usage is TRBJ1-5; D possibly corresponds to TRBD1 (5 bases). Trimming left V 0 bases short and J 7 bases short, with 13 bases between. This CDR3 comprises 15 residues. Germline assignment: CDR1 MGHRA and CDR2 YSYEKL. CDR3 nucleotide sequence: TGCGCCAGCAGCCAAGAAGGTGGGGGATTCCAGCCCCAGCATTTT. This codes for CASSQEGGGFQPQHF.

The chain recombines TRBV4-3 with TRBJ2-6; D is possibly TRBD2 (5 bases). Per germline, CDR1 LGHNA and CDR2 YSLEER. This CDR3 contains 15 residues. The V end was cut by 2 bases, the J end by 2 bases, with 7 bases between. CDR3 sequence reads: CASSQFGAGANVLTF. The DNA of the CDR3 is TGCGCCAGCAGCCAATTCGGGGCTGGGGCCAACGTCCTGACTTTC.

This chain joins TRBV18 and TRBJ1-1; D remains unclear. The CDR3 is made up of 12 amino acids. With 3 bases removed from V and 4 bases from J, the gap between germline ends came to 6 bases. CDR1 and CDR2 (germline): KGHSH, LQKENI. The CDR3 DNA sequence: TGTGCCAGCTCACCCCCGCGCACTGAAGCTTTCTTT. This translates into CASSPPRTEAFF.